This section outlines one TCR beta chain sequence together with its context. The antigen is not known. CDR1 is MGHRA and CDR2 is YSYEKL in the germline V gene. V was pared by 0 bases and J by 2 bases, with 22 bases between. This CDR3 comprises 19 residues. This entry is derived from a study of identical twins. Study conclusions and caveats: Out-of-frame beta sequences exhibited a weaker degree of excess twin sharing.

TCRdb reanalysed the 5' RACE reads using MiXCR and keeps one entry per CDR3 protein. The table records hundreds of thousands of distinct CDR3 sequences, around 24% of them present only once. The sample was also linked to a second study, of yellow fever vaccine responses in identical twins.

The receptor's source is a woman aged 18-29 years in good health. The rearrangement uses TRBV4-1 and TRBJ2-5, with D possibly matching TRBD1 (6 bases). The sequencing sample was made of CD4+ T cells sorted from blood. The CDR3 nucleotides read TGCGCCAGCAGCCAAGATGATCCCACCTTCGTAGGACAGCAAGAGACCCAGTACTTC. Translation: CASSQDDPTFVGQQETQYF.